Following are 10 T cell receptor beta chains from one sample sequenced in a study of T cells in Graves' hyperthyroidism and ophthalmopathy. Researchers took RNA transcripts and amplified the TCR beta CDR3 regions from them. First-round RT-PCR with HTBI primers amplified the TCR CDR3 region. Using its own MiXCR run on the multiplex PCR reads, TCRdb lists one record per CDR3 protein. In the table there are about 710,000 distinct CDR3 sequences, about a sixth of which are singletons. What was sequenced was blood. These receptors originate from a man between 18 and 35 years old with Graves' hyperthyroidism.

This clonotype showed up just once. This may stem from a read error, because a much larger clone lies one nucleotide away. This rearrangement joins TRBV20-1 to TRBJ2-1; 7 nucleotides match TRBD2. Germline-derived CDR1 and CDR2 are DFQATT and SNEGSKA (reference sequence). The CDR3 is 15 residues long. The CDR3: CSGPCSAAGDNEQSF. The CDR3 DNA is TGCAGTGGGCCCTGTAGTGCGGCGGGAGACAATGAGCAGTCCTTC.

This clonotype was detected ten times or more. The chain joins TRBV10-3 to TRBJ2-2; D is undetermined. V lost 6 bases, J lost 4 bases, and 9 bases lay in between. The length of the CDR3 is 13 residues. CDR1 and CDR2 from the germline V gene are ENHRY and SYGVKD. CDR3 protein: CAIRDDITGELFF. In nucleotides, the CDR3 is TGTGCCATCAGGGACGATATCACCGGGGAGCTGTTTTTT.

The V and J genes are TRBV5-1 and TRBJ2-7; D might be TRBD1 or TRBD2, each matching 6 bases. Germline CDR1 and CDR2: SGHRS and YFSETQ. CDR3 length: 16 amino acids. Trimming left V 0 bases short and J 5 bases short, with 18 bases between. The CDR3 protein is CASSLATGAYQDEQYF. In DNA form, the CDR3 reads TGCGCCAGCAGCTTGGCCACGGGGGCGTATCAGGACGAGCAGTACTTC. The whole variable domain, remainder taken from reference TRBV5-1 and TRBJ2-7, is KAGVTQTPRYLIKTRGQQVTLSCSPISGHRSVSWYQQTPGQGLQFLFEYFSETQRNKGNFPGRFSGRQFSNSRSEMNVSTLELGDSALYLCASSLATGAYQDEQYFGPGTRLTVT.

This clonotype was counted ten times or more. The rearrangement joins TRBV2 to TRBJ2-6; D is unclear. CDR3 length: 12 amino acids. Germline CDR1 is SNHLY and CDR2 is FYNNEI. The V gene lost 5 bases and the J gene lost 3 bases, with 2 bases spanning the gap. CDR3 in amino acids: CASSLGANVLTF. The CDR3, as DNA: TGTGCCAGCAGTCTTGGGGCCAACGTCCTGACTTTC. Full variable domain (missing parts from reference TRBV2 and TRBJ2-6): EPEVTQTPSHQVTQMGQEVILRCVPISNHLYFYWYRQILGQKVEFLVSFYNNEISEKSEIFDDQFSVERPDGSNFTLKIRSTKLEDSAMYFCASSLGANVLTFGAGSRLTVL.

This rearrangement joins TRBV7-3 to TRBJ2-6, with D maybe TRBD1 (5 bases). The CDR3 contains 16 residues. CDR1 is SGHTA, CDR2 FQGTGA, per germline. V lost 8 bases and J lost 0, with 14 bases in between. In nucleotides, the CDR3 is TGTGCCAGCTCCCCTTTTAGGGGCTCTGGGGCCAACGTCCTGACTTTC. Translated, it gives CASSPFRGSGANVLTF.

This clonotype has ten or more counts. The gene calls are TRBV20-1 and TRBJ1-2; no clear D gene. The germline gives CDR1 DFQATT, CDR2 SNEGSKA (reference sequence). The CDR3 extends over 14 amino acids. V lost 3 bases and J lost 4, with 15 bases in between. The CDR3 sequence: CSARKTTSAYGYTF. CDR3 DNA sequence: TGCAGTGCTAGGAAAACGACCTCAGCCTATGGCTACACCTTC.

This chain uses TRBV7-2 with TRBJ2-3; TRBD2 matches 10 bases. This CDR3 has 18 residues. Looked up from germline, CDR1 is SGHTA and CDR2 is FQGNSA. V trimming: 5 bases; J trimming: 4 bases; junction bases outside the gene matches: 15. As DNA, the CDR3 is TGTGCCAGCAGCCCACAACCAGCGGGAGGGGTCGGGGCAGATACGCAGTATTTT. Protein: CASSPQPAGGVGADTQYF.

At least ten counts were recorded for this clonotype. The V call is TRBV28, the J call TRBJ2-3; 12 bases are shared with TRBD2. The CDR3 has 15 amino acids. Germline CDR1 MDHEN, CDR2 SYDVKM. Trimming took 5 bases from V and 5 from J; bases not matched to a gene: 5. CDR3 sequence reads: CASSILAGGEDTQYF. The CDR3 bases are TGTGCCAGCAGTATCCTAGCGGGGGGGGAAGATACGCAGTATTTT.

There are a few counts of this clonotype. The CDR3 loop is CASNARGRGYGYTF. Here the CDR3 DNA reads TGTGCCAGCAACGCCCGGGGGAGGGGGTATGGCTACACCTTC. The rearrangement joins TRBV6-5 to TRBJ1-2, with D maybe TRBD1 (6 bases). Germline loops: CDR1 MNHEY, CDR2 SVGAGI. This CDR3 comprises 14 residues. Deletions cut 7 bases from V and 5 bases from J, with 17 bases between.

This clonotype was observed many times. The chain links TRBV7-8 to TRBJ1-1, with D perhaps matching TRBD1 (5 bases). CDR3 length: 15 amino acids. Trimming left V 1 base short and J 0 bases short, with 9 bases between. Germline CDR1 SGHVS, CDR2 FQNEAQ. CDR3 loop: CASSLVGTMNTEAFF. CDR3 coding DNA: TGTGCCAGCAGCTTAGTTGGGACTATGAACACTGAAGCTTTCTTT.